This entry is about one T cell receptor beta chain. TCRdb reprocessed the 5' RACE reads with MiXCR, giving one entry per CDR3 protein. The data contain around 340,000 distinct CDR3 sequences, approximately 8.8% of them singletons. The CDR3 runs 15 residues. Losses at the gene ends were 2 bases for V and 8 bases for J; bases not matched to a gene: 6. The source of the sample is a study of identical twins. This TCR was recovered from a woman between 45 and 65 years old in good health. This chain connects TRBV12-3 or TRBV12-4 to TRBJ2-1, with 10 bases matching TRBD2. The specimen was naive T cells sorted from blood. CDR3 DNA: TGTGCCAGCAGTTTACTAGCGGGAGCCCGCGATGAGCAGTTCTTC. Protein sequence: CASSLLAGARDEQFF.